The 20 T cell receptor beta chains below all came from one sample that was sequenced in a study of neurological immune-mediated disorders. Each CDR3 protein is one row after TCRdb ran MiXCR on the 5' RACE reads. The top ten clones hold more than 2.5% of a sample with more than 100,000 distinct CDR3 sequences, about 10% of them seen once. Time point denoted: longitudinal time-point 3. Input material: PBMCs. These receptors originate from a female donor with HTLV-1-associated myelopathy (HAM/TSP).

This clonotype was detected ten times or more. The chain uses TRBV5-1 and TRBJ1-2, with D maybe TRBD1 (6 bases). V shed 5 bases and J shed 0 bases, with 11 bases lying between them. CDR3 length equals 14 residues. Per germline, CDR1 SGHRS and CDR2 YFSETQ. The CDR3 spells CASRGGPSNYGYTF. The CDR3 bases are TGCGCCAGCAGGGGGGGGCCCTCTAACTATGGCTACACCTTC.

This clonotype has a count of ten or more. The V gene is TRBV20-1, the J gene TRBJ1-6, with D hard to call. Germline loops: CDR1 DFQATT, CDR2 SNEGSKA (reference sequence). The CDR3 length is 17 residues. V shed 0 bases and J shed 4 bases, with 16 bases lying between them. The CDR3 sequence is CSAREDPGTIYNSPLHF. CDR3 in DNA: TGCAGTGCTAGAGAAGACCCAGGCACGATTTATAATTCACCCCTCCACTTT.

This clonotype was counted many times. This rearrangement joins TRBV7-3 to TRBJ2-3; 12 bases map to TRBD2. CDR1 is SGHTA and CDR2 is FQGTGA in the germline V gene. The V segment lost 5 bases and the J segment 0 bases; nucleotides outside the gene matches: 9. The CDR3 is 18 amino acids. This chain's CDR3 is CASSQTSGGRPSTDTQYF. The CDR3 coding sequence is TGTGCCAGCAGCCAAACTAGCGGGGGGCGACCGAGCACAGATACGCAGTATTTT.

This clonotype was detected many times. The chain uses TRBV29-1 and TRBJ2-3, with D maybe TRBD2 (6 bases). From germline, CDR1 is SQVTM and CDR2 ANQGSEA. Between the trimmed V and J ends, which lost 8 bases and 0 bases, there was a span of 15 bases. The CDR3 runs 14 residues. CDR3 coding DNA: TGCAGCATGAGGGCGGGGTACAGCACAGATACGCAGTATTTT. It yields the protein CSMRAGYSTDTQYF.

This clonotype was counted only a few times. The chain couples TRBV6-2 or TRBV6-3 to TRBJ2-7, with 10 bases fitting TRBD1. V lost 4 bases to trimming and J lost 5 bases; unmatched junction nucleotides: 5. Germline lookup yields CDR1 MNHEY and CDR2 SVGEGT. The CDR3 spans 14 residues. As DNA, the CDR3 is TGTGCCAGCAGTTCGACAGGGGGCTCGGACGAGCAGTACTTC. Translated, it gives CASSSTGGSDEQYF.

This clonotype was seen many times. This chain joins TRBV5-1 and TRBJ2-5; the match to TRBD1 covers 7 bases. The junction had 9 bases not matched to a gene; V was cut back by 2 bases and J by 5 bases. The CDR3 runs to 15 residues. CDR1 and CDR2 (germline): SGHRS, YFSETQ. DNA for the CDR3: TGCGCCAGCAGCTTTACTCACAGGGGCGTGGAGACCCAGTACTTC. Translated: CASSFTHRGVETQYF. Full variable domain (remainder filled in from reference TRBV5-1 and TRBJ2-5): KAGVTQTPRYLIKTRGQQVTLSCSPISGHRSVSWYQQTPGQGLQFLFEYFSETQRNKGNFPGRFSGRQFSNSRSEMNVSTLELGDSALYLCASSFTHRGVETQYFGPGTRLLVL.

This clonotype was counted between two and nine times. The V call is TRBV6-4, the J call TRBJ2-2; D possibly matches TRBD1 or TRBD2 (5 bases each). CDR1 MRHNA and CDR2 SNTAGT come from the germline V gene. V lost 8 bases and J lost 3, with 13 bases in between. The length of the CDR3 is 14 residues. CDR3 residues: CASARGRDTGELFF. The CDR3 DNA reads as TGTGCCAGCGCGAGGGGTCGGGACACCGGGGAGCTGTTTTTT.

Turning to this clonotype: A much more abundant neighbour one base away suggests this may be a read error. The chain combines TRBV5-1 with TRBJ2-2, with D possibly matching TRBD1 (5 bases). The CDR3 consists of 15 residues. Looked up from germline, CDR1 is SGHRS and CDR2 is YFSETQ. The V gene lost 9 bases and the J gene lost 7 bases, with 22 bases spanning the gap. CDR3 nucleotide sequence: TGCGCCAACCAACCCAGGGCCGATTATGTCGGGGAGCTGTTTTTT. This gives the protein CANQPRADYVGELFF.

This clonotype was counted only a few times. The chain has TRBV15 and TRBJ1-5; 9 bases match TRBD1. This CDR3 contains 15 residues. Germline trimming cut 6 bases from V and 7 bases from J; bases unmatched to any gene: 10. CDR1 is LNHNV, CDR2 YYDKDF, per germline (reference sequence). The CDR3 spells CATRATGGEGQPQHF. CDR3 DNA sequence: TGTGCCACCAGGGCGACAGGGGGAGAGGGACAGCCCCAGCATTTT.

This clonotype was recorded many times. This chain joins TRBV28 and TRBJ2-1; 8 nucleotides align to TRBD1. V trimming: 4 bases; J trimming: 5 bases; junction bases outside the gene matches: 10. This CDR3 is built from 16 residues. Looked up from germline, CDR1 is MDHEN and CDR2 is SYDVKM. CDR3 residues: CASSSPSGGVNNEQFF. The CDR3 DNA reads as TGTGCCAGCAGTTCCCCTTCAGGGGGCGTTAACAATGAGCAGTTCTTC.

Only a few counts were recorded for this clonotype. V gene TRBV6-5 combines with J gene TRBJ2-1; 9 bases map to TRBD2. V was clipped by 6 bases and J by 9 bases; unmatched bases: 15. This CDR3 has 16 residues. Per germline, CDR1 MNHEY and CDR2 SVGAGI. The CDR3 is CASRLRGGGVRGEQFF. The CDR3 nucleotides are TGTGCCAGCAGGCTCCGGGGCGGGGGGGTCCGAGGTGAGCAGTTCTTC.

The V call is TRBV4-1, the J call TRBJ1-2; D is unresolved. CDR1 and CDR2 from the germline V gene are MGHRA and YSYEKL. The ends were cut back, 0 bases at V and 0 bases at J, with 14 bases in the middle. The CDR3 sequence is 17 residues long. Written as DNA, the CDR3 is TGCGCCAGCAGCCAAGAAAAGTCCGGGTTGGCTAACTATGGCTACACCTTC. Translated, it gives CASSQEKSGLANYGYTF.

Note on this clonotype: A much larger clone differs by one base, so this may be a read error. The gene calls are TRBV6-6 and TRBJ2-7, with 7 bases identical to TRBD2. Germline CDR1 is MNHNY and CDR2 is SVGAGI (reference sequence). J lost 6 bases, V lost 8 bases, and 13 bases had no gene match. The CDR3 is 14 amino acids. The CDR3 spells CASSSGVLAREQYF. DNA of the CDR3: TGTGCCAGCTCCTCCGGTGTACTAGCGCGCGAGCAGTACTTC.

This clonotype turned up a few times. The V call is TRBV9, the J call TRBJ2-1; 8 nucleotides align to TRBD1. Germline CDR1 is SGDLS and CDR2 is YYNGEE. The CDR3 contains 16 residues. The trim removed 4 bases at V and 10 bases at J, leaving 16 bases unmatched. The CDR3, as DNA: TGTGCCAGCAGCCTACGACCGAGACAGGGGCAGAGCGAGCAGTTCTTC. Its protein product is CASSLRPRQGQSEQFF. The full variable domain, with the rest looked up from reference TRBV9 and TRBJ2-1, is DSGVTQTPKHLITATGQRVTLRCSPRSGDLSVYWYQQSLDQGLQFLIQYYNGEERAKGNILERFSAQQFPDLHSELNLSSLELGDSALYFCASSLRPRQGQSEQFFGPGTRLTVL.

This clonotype was recorded many times. V is TRBV18 and J is TRBJ2-3, with 10 bases fitting TRBD1. The CDR3 runs 18 residues. Trimming removed 1 base from V and 0 bases from J; junction bases left unmatched: 7. From germline, CDR1 is KGHSH and CDR2 LQKENI. The CDR3, as DNA: TGTGCCAGCTCACCACTCGGGGGACAGGGGACTAGCACAGATACGCAGTATTTT. As protein: CASSPLGGQGTSTDTQYF.

This clonotype was found many times. This rearrangement joins TRBV20-1 to TRBJ2-3; perhaps TRBD1 as D (6 bases). CDR3 length: 15 residues. Trimming cost V 0 bases and J 0 bases, with 10 bases left between them. Germline V gives CDR1 DFQATT, CDR2 SNEGSKA (reference sequence). The CDR3 region is CSARDDRRSTDTQYF. In DNA form, the CDR3 reads TGCAGTGCTAGAGATGACAGGAGAAGCACAGATACGCAGTATTTT.

This clonotype appeared many times. The chain recombines TRBV20-1 with TRBJ1-2; D possibly corresponds to TRBD1 (5 bases). CDR1 is DFQATT and CDR2 is SNEGSKA in the germline V gene (reference sequence). The CDR3 runs 13 residues. The V gene lost 4 bases and the J gene lost 8 bases, with 17 bases spanning the gap. CDR3 DNA: TGCAGTGCTAACCCAGGGTTCGATAAGGGCTACACCTTC. This sequence encodes CSANPGFDKGYTF.

Many counts were recorded for this clonotype. This rearrangement joins TRBV20-1 to TRBJ2-5, with 9 bases identical to TRBD2. Germline values: CDR1 DFQATT, CDR2 SNEGSKA (reference sequence). V gave up 1 base and J gave up 5 bases; unmatched junction bases: 11. This CDR3 region has 16 residues. The chain's CDR3 is CSARGGSGGSRETQYF. CDR3 bases: TGCAGTGCTAGAGGTGGTAGCGGGGGCTCAAGGGAGACCCAGTACTTC.

At least ten counts were recorded for this clonotype. The DNA of the CDR3 is TGTGCCAGCAGTTTGTTGTTGTATAGCAATCAGCCCCAGCATTTT. Translation: CASSLLLYSNQPQHF. This sequence joins TRBV28 and TRBJ1-5; D uncertain. The V end lost 3 bases, the J end lost 0 bases, and 9 bases lay between the germline ends. This CDR3 is built from 15 residues. Germline V CDR1 and CDR2: MDHEN, SYDVKM.

This clonotype was seen at least ten times. The J gene is TRBJ2-7, the V gene TRBV11-2; D is perhaps TRBD2 (5 bases). V was clipped by 2 bases and J by 7 bases, with 12 bases between them. Germline CDR1 reads SGHAT; CDR2 reads FQNNGV. The CDR3 spans 13 residues. The CDR3 DNA follows: TGTGCCAGCAGCTTAAGGAGCGGAACGGAGCAGTACTTC. It translates to CASSLRSGTEQYF.